This TCR beta chain was observed in a study of control samples from healthy donors and cancer patients. The table came from immunoSEQ multiplex PCR; TCRdb's copy has only in-frame clones and leaves some out. The data contain tens of thousands of clones, around 87% of them singletons. With V trimmed by 5 bases and J by 9 bases, 6 bases remained unmatched. This CDR3 is 13 amino acids long. Germline values: CDR1 SNHLY, CDR2 FYNNEI. This clonotype originated in a woman aged 55-69 years with lung cancer. The chain joins TRBV2 to TRBJ1-1; 10 bases match TRBD1. The sequencing input was PBMCs. DNA of the CDR3: TGTGCCAGCAGTCGACAGGGGGCAGAACAAGCTTTCTTT. Translation gives CASSRQGAEQAFF.